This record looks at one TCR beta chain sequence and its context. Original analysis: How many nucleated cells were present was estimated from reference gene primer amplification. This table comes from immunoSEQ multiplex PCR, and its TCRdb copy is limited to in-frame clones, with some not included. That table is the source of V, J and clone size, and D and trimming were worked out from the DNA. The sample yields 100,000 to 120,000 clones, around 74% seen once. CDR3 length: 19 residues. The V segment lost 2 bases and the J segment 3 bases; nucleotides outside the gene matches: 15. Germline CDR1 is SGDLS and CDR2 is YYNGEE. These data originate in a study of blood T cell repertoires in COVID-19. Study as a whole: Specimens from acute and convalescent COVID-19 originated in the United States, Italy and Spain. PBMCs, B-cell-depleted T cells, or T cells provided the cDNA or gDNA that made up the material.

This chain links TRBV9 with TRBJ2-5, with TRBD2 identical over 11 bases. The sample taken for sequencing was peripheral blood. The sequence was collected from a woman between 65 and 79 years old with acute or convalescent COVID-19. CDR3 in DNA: TGTGCCAGCAGCGTGAAGCCGACTAGCGGGGTTAGAGGGGAAGAGACCCAGTACTTC. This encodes CASSVKPTSGVRGEETQYF.